The following is a T cell receptor (beta chain) sequence with its context. This clone was recorded only once. Its recognized antigen is unknown. No base quality information exists; no much larger clone differs at one position. These data come from a study of blood T cell repertoires in COVID-19 (dated by TCRdb to 2020 to 2022). Turning to the overall study: Samples covering the acute and convalescent phases of COVID-19 were provided by collaborators in the United States, Italy and Spain. The prospective study material was composed of cDNA or gDNA derived from T cells, B-cell-depleted T cells, or PBMCs. Subjects who had been exposed to COVID-19, were actively infected with it, or had recovered from it provided the deeply sampled blood TCRbeta repertoires that made up the dataset. The repertoires were made available in a free public database intended to serve as a resource for research on the immune response to SARS-CoV-2. The samples were drawn from the first 160 participants of the ongoing ImmuneRACE study and from more than 1,000 subjects provided by 6 global collaborators. The sample metadata nearly always contained a de-identified subject ID, COVID-19 status, age in years and sex. Where HLA class I and class II types were available, the types were taken from metadata supplied by the sample provider, not from assay-based typing. What the research found in general, with its limitations: Clinical and demographic metadata were provided uncurated, with the amount varying by source and participant.

The immunoSEQ Assay, a bias-controlled multiplex PCR, was used to amplify TCRbeta CDR3 regions from genomic DNA. The study's processing was this. Within the assay, amplification of reference gene primers was used to estimate how many nucleated cells each sample contained. Sequence reads were collapsed and filtered to measure the absolute abundance of every unique TCRbeta CDR3 rearrangement. For each sample, productive Simpson clonality was calculated as the square root of Simpson's diversity index across productive rearrangements. TCRdb obtained this table from immuneACCESS and retained in-frame rearrangements with V and J assigned. These tables miss some clones; where compared with another copy, unresolved V genes account for less than half of the shortfall, and the remainder is unexplained. V and J calls and clone size follow that table, whereas D and trimming were derived from the DNA. This sample comprises 94,000 or so clones, more than 75% of them detected only once. The biggest ten clones account for around 4.9% of the sample.

The collaborating institutions used their own protocols to collect whole blood in K2EDTA tubes. For TCRbeta analysis, collaborators shipped samples in one of three forms: frozen whole blood, isolated PBMCs, or DNA extracted from either of those sample types. From the cysteine through the phenylalanine, the CDR3 covers 17 amino acids. Only the CDR3 DNA is retained, 51 bases long and in frame from the first base. As encoded in the germline V gene, CDR1 is ENHRY while CDR2 is SYGVKD. Trimming takes 6 bases off V and 5 bases off J; junction bases not matched to a gene: 12. The rearrangement combines TRBV10-3 with TRBJ2-5; TRBD2 aligns with 13 central bases. The TCR originated in an elderly woman with active COVID-19. Sequencing input: peripheral blood. CDR3 protein: CAIRDPRGLAGVETQYF. The nucleotide sequence is TGTGCCATCAGGGATCCCAGAGGACTAGCGGGAGTGGAGACCCAGTACTTC.